This T cell receptor (beta chain) was recovered during a study of T cell responses to AZD1222 COVID-19 vaccine. Findings and limits, study-wide: The study reported that nearly half of spike-specific TCRs target unmutated variant regions. Clonal diversity was possibly underestimated, and white British individuals and females predominated among donors.

Sequencing was performed with immunoSEQ multiplex PCR; in TCRdb, only in-frame clones are kept and a portion is missing. The data show about 120,000 clones, about 86% seen once. Concerning this clone itself: No antigen is known for it.

This CDR3 region has 15 residues. Germline CDR1 is LGHNA and CDR2 is YSLEER. Trimming took off 1 base at V and 0 bases at J, with 6 bases between the two ends. The sequenced sample was peripheral blood, obtained 28 days after the second AZD1222 dose. J is TRBJ1-4 and V is TRBV4-3; no firm D call. The TCR originated in an adult who received the AZD1222 COVID-19 vaccine. The CDR3 region is CASSQAQATNEKLFF. As DNA, the CDR3 is TGCGCCAGCAGCCAAGCGCAGGCAACTAATGAAAAACTGTTTTTT.